This passage covers 4 T cell receptor beta chains from one sample sequenced in a study of brain T cells in children with intractable seizures (dated by TCRdb to the early 2020s). The time point label corresponds to: resected brain tissue, or blood drawn just prior to surgery. Library prep was done by the immunoSEQ multiplex PCR assay. TCRdb carries this immuneACCESS record with in-frame sequences only. Its versions omit some clonotypes, under half of them owing to an unresolved V gene in the studies checked, with the rest unexplained. Across this sample there are some 80,000 clones, with more than 75% seen only once. The ten largest clones take up around 24% of the sample. This specimen consisted of peripheral blood, obtained at surgery. The receptor set was obtained from a girl aged 2 to 10 with Rasmussen encephalitis and intractable seizures.

The chain has TRBV13 and TRBJ2-2; 7 bases agree with TRBD2. With 3 bases clipped from V and 2 bases from J, the junction kept 6 bases outside the gene matches. The CDR3 runs 16 residues. CDR1 PRHDT and CDR2 FYEKMQ come from the germline V gene (reference sequence). The CDR3: CASSFLASGNTGELFF. As DNA, the CDR3 is TGTGCCAGCAGCTTTTTAGCTAGCGGAAACACCGGGGAGCTGTTTTTT.

J is TRBJ2-3 and V is TRBV5-1, with 8 bases matching TRBD1. The CDR3 consists of 14 residues. Germline-derived CDR1 and CDR2 are SGHRS and YFSETQ. V shed 4 bases, J shed 6 bases, and the junction held 7 bases outside the gene matches. CDR3 region: CASSPRTGPDTQYF. The CDR3 bases are TGCGCCAGCAGCCCGAGGACAGGGCCTGATACGCAGTATTTT. Full variable domain (missing parts from reference TRBV5-1 and TRBJ2-3): KAGVTQTPRYLIKTRGQQVTLSCSPISGHRSVSWYQQTPGQGLQFLFEYFSETQRNKGNFPGRFSGRQFSNSRSEMNVSTLELGDSALYLCASSPRTGPDTQYFGPGTRLTVL.

The chain joins TRBV7-9 to TRBJ2-3; TRBD2 matches 8 bases. V was pared by 9 bases and J by 2 bases, with 7 bases of the junction left unmatched. There are 14 residues in the CDR3. Germline V CDR1 and CDR2: SEHNR, FQNEAQ (reference sequence). In nucleotides, the CDR3 is TGTGCCAGAGCTCGGGAGGGCGACACAGATACGCAGTATTTT. It is translated as CARAREGDTDTQYF.

This clone showed up just once. The CDR3, as DNA: TGCGCCAGCAGCTTGCGGGAGGTCGGCAATGAGCAGTTCTTC. The encoded protein is CASSLREVGNEQFF. The chain has TRBV5-1 and TRBJ2-1; 7 bases match TRBD2. J lost 6 bases, V lost 1 base, and 4 bases had no gene match. CDR1 is SGHRS, CDR2 YFSETQ, per germline. The CDR3 length is 14 residues.